This is a list of T cell receptor beta chains from one sample in a study of T-cell reconstitution after alpha-beta-depleted transplantation in children. TCRdb itself ran the PCR reads through MiXCR, one entry per CDR3 protein. Of approximately 980,000 distinct CDR3 sequences detected, roughly 29% appear once; the ten largest clones hold roughly 28%. The specimen comprised PBMCs, mostly from graft donor cells, sampled 360 days after TCRalphabeta/CD19-depleted stem cell transplant. Source of these receptors: a boy under two years old who had a stem cell transplant for SCID, so the T cells may come from the graft donor. Both conserved end residues are part of each CDR3. D genes are given only for firm matches. The size entry is marked missing in some rows and otherwise reads once, few, many or a size class.

d_gene: TRBD1
v_gene: TRBV12-3/TRBV12-4
j_gene: TRBJ2-1
abundance: -
CDR3nt: TGTGCCAGCAGTCCCGGGACAGGGGAATCCTACAATGAGCAGTTCTTC
CDR3aa: CASSPGTGESYNEQFF

d_gene: -
v_gene: TRBV10-3
j_gene: TRBJ2-3
abundance: -
CDR3nt: TGTGCCATCGGGGACCCAATAGGACGCACAGATACGCAGTATTTT
CDR3aa: CAIGDPIGRTDTQYF

d_gene: -
v_gene: TRBV4-2
j_gene: TRBJ2-3
abundance: many
CDR3nt: TGTGCCAGCAGCCAAGATGGGGGATTTACAGATACGCAGTATTTT
CDR3aa: CASSQDGGFTDTQYF

d_gene: TRBD1
v_gene: TRBV11-1
j_gene: TRBJ2-1
abundance: few
CDR3nt: TGTGCCAGCAGCTTAAGGTTCCAGGGGACAGGGGGCTCGAATGAGCAGTTCTTC
CDR3aa: CASSLRFQGTGGSNEQFF

d_gene: TRBD1
v_gene: TRBV5-1
j_gene: TRBJ1-5
abundance: -
CDR3nt: TGCGCCAGCAGCTTACTTCCGACAGGGGTTAGCAATCAGCCCCAGCATTTT
CDR3aa: CASSLLPTGVSNQPQHF

d_gene: -
v_gene: TRBV13
j_gene: TRBJ2-7
abundance: many
CDR3nt: TGTGCCAGCAGCCCCAAGGACGGATCCTACGAGCAGTACTTC
CDR3aa: CASSPKDGSYEQYF

d_gene: TRBD2
v_gene: TRBV9
j_gene: TRBJ2-1
abundance: many
CDR3nt: TGTGCCAGCAGCGTGTCCAGCGGGGCCTACAATGAGCAGTTCTTC
CDR3aa: CASSVSSGAYNEQFF

d_gene: TRBD1
v_gene: TRBV5-5
j_gene: TRBJ2-5
abundance: -
CDR3nt: TGTGCCAGCAGCTTTAGGGCCGGGACAGGGCAGGAGACCCAGTACTTC
CDR3aa: CASSFRAGTGQETQYF

d_gene: -
v_gene: TRBV29-1
j_gene: TRBJ1-1
abundance: many
CDR3nt: TGCAGCGTTGAGGGCAGAATGAACACTGAAGCTTTCTTT
CDR3aa: CSVEGRMNTEAFF

d_gene: -
v_gene: TRBV5-1
j_gene: TRBJ2-1
abundance: few
CDR3nt: TGCGCCAGCAGCATGAACAGGGATGAGCAGTTCTTC
CDR3aa: CASSMNRDEQFF

d_gene: -
v_gene: TRBV20-1
j_gene: TRBJ1-2
abundance: -
CDR3nt: TGCAGTGCGAAGGGAGATGGCTACACCTTC
CDR3aa: CSAKGDGYTF

d_gene: -
v_gene: TRBV6-2/TRBV6-3
j_gene: TRBJ1-5
abundance: -
CDR3nt: TGTGCCAGCAGTTACTCGCCCCATTGGGGTAATCTCAATCAGCCCCAGCATTTT
CDR3aa: CASSYSPHWGNLNQPQHF

d_gene: -
v_gene: TRBV20-1
j_gene: TRBJ2-3
abundance: few
CDR3nt: TGCAGTGCTAGACCTCGGGGGTTGTGGGGGGTATTCACAGATACGCAGTATTTT
CDR3aa: CSARPRGLWGVFTDTQYF

d_gene: -
v_gene: TRBV20-1
j_gene: TRBJ1-3
abundance: -
CDR3nt: TGCAGTGCTAGAGAAGGAGAGTTGGTCTCTGGAAACACCATATATTTT
CDR3aa: CSAREGELVSGNTIYF

d_gene: TRBD2
v_gene: TRBV6-1
j_gene: TRBJ2-7
abundance: once
CDR3nt: TGTGCCAGCAGCCGGCTAACGGGACTAGGCTACGAGCAGTACTTC
CDR3aa: CASSRLTGLGYEQYF

d_gene: -
v_gene: TRBV12-3/TRBV12-4
j_gene: TRBJ1-1
abundance: -
CDR3nt: TGTGCCAGCAGTCGAGGACAGATGAGGACTGAAGCTTTCTTT
CDR3aa: CASSRGQMRTEAFF

d_gene: TRBD1
v_gene: TRBV5-5
j_gene: TRBJ1-1
abundance: few
CDR3nt: TGTGCCAGCAGCCCAGGGGGGCTTATGAACACTGAAGCTTTCTTT
CDR3aa: CASSPGGLMNTEAFF

d_gene: TRBD1
v_gene: TRBV5-1
j_gene: TRBJ2-1
abundance: few
CDR3nt: TGCGCCAGCAGCGGGATGAGTTACAGGGGACGGAACAATGAGCAGTTCTTC
CDR3aa: CASSGMSYRGRNNEQFF

d_gene: TRBD1
v_gene: TRBV10-3
j_gene: TRBJ1-2
abundance: few
CDR3nt: TGTGCCATCAGTGAGCCGGGACAGGGCTTGAATGGCTACACCTTC
CDR3aa: CAISEPGQGLNGYTF

d_gene: -
v_gene: TRBV10-3
j_gene: TRBJ2-1
abundance: -
CDR3nt: TGTGCCATCGGAGTTGGACAGAGTGTGGGGAATGAGCAGTTCTTC
CDR3aa: CAIGVGQSVGNEQFF

d_gene: -
v_gene: TRBV12-3/TRBV12-4
j_gene: TRBJ1-5
abundance: few
CDR3nt: TGTGCCAGCAGCCCCAGCGGGACGGTCAATCAGCCCCAGCATTTT
CDR3aa: CASSPSGTVNQPQHF

d_gene: TRBD1
v_gene: TRBV13
j_gene: TRBJ2-1
abundance: many
CDR3nt: TGTGCCAGCAGCTCCTTACGTTTCGGGACAGTCCGCTACAATGAGCAGTTCTTC
CDR3aa: CASSSLRFGTVRYNEQFF

d_gene: -
v_gene: TRBV20-1
j_gene: TRBJ1-2
abundance: -
CDR3nt: TGCAGTGCCCTAAGATGGGATTATGGCTACACCTTC
CDR3aa: CSALRWDYGYTF

d_gene: -
v_gene: TRBV10-3
j_gene: TRBJ1-5
abundance: -
CDR3nt: TGTGCCATCAGTGAGTCGCAAGTAGGAGGCCAGCCCCAGCATTTT
CDR3aa: CAISESQVGGQPQHF

d_gene: TRBD2
v_gene: TRBV20-1
j_gene: TRBJ2-5
abundance: few
CDR3nt: TGCAGTGCTATGGCTAGCGGGGGGGCGGAGACCCAGTACTTC
CDR3aa: CSAMASGGAETQYF

d_gene: -
v_gene: TRBV21-1
j_gene: TRBJ2-1
abundance: once
CDR3nt: TGTGCCAGCACCTATAAAACAGGGGGCGGGTACAATGAGCAGTTCTTC
CDR3aa: CASTYKTGGGYNEQFF

d_gene: -
v_gene: TRBV7-2
j_gene: TRBJ2-4
abundance: -
CDR3nt: TGTGCCAGCAGCCTCGACGGCGGGGACATTCAGTACTTC
CDR3aa: CASSLDGGDIQYF

d_gene: TRBD2
v_gene: TRBV4-1
j_gene: TRBJ2-1
abundance: -
CDR3nt: TGCGCCAGCAGCCGCCAGACTAGCGGGGGGGCGGATGAGCAGTTCTTC
CDR3aa: CASSRQTSGGADEQFF

d_gene: -
v_gene: TRBV7-3
j_gene: TRBJ2-2
abundance: -
CDR3nt: TGTGCCAGCAGCTTACTGGGACCAACGAACACCGGGGAGCTGTTTTTT
CDR3aa: CASSLLGPTNTGELFF

d_gene: TRBD1
v_gene: TRBV6-1
j_gene: TRBJ1-2
abundance: -
CDR3nt: TGTGCCAGCAGTGAAGATCCCGGGACAGGGAGTGGCTACACCTTC
CDR3aa: CASSEDPGTGSGYTF

d_gene: TRBD1
v_gene: TRBV5-1
j_gene: TRBJ1-4
abundance: few
CDR3nt: TGCGCCAGCAGAAACGACGGGACAGTTAATGAAAAACTGTTTTTT
CDR3aa: CASRNDGTVNEKLFF

d_gene: -
v_gene: TRBV6-1
j_gene: TRBJ1-4
abundance: -
CDR3nt: TGTGCCAGCAGTCCAGGGTTTGAAAAACTGTTTTTT
CDR3aa: CASSPGFEKLFF

d_gene: -
v_gene: TRBV29-1
j_gene: TRBJ2-7
abundance: -
CDR3nt: TGCAGCGTTCGGATCTGGGCCGAGCAGTACTTC
CDR3aa: CSVRIWAEQYF

d_gene: -
v_gene: TRBV5-1
j_gene: TRBJ1-1
abundance: few
CDR3nt: TGCGCCAGCAGCTGGGGGCTACAGGGTGAAGCTTTCTTT
CDR3aa: CASSWGLQGEAFF

d_gene: -
v_gene: TRBV7-8
j_gene: TRBJ1-6
abundance: few
CDR3nt: TGTGCCAGCAGCTTAGAGGTCCAGGGGTGGTCACCCCTCCACTTT
CDR3aa: CASSLEVQGWSPLHF